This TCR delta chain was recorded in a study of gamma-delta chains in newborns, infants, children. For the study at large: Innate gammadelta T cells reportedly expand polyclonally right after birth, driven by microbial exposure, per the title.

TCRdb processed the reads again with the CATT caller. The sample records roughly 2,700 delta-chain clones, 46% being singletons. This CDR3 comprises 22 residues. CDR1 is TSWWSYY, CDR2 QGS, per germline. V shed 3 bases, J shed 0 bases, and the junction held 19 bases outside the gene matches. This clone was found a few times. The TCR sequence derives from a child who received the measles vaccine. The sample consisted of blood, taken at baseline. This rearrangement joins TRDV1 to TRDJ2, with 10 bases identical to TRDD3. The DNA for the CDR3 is TGTGCTCTTGGGGAGCCGAAGGGGAGATACGGGGGATACGCGCCTTTGACAGCACAACTCTTCTTT. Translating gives CALGEPKGRYGGYAPLTAQLFF.